The source of this T cell receptor (beta chain) is a study of T cell responses to AZD1222 COVID-19 vaccine (dated by TCRdb to the early 2020s). For the study in its entirety: TCR sequencing was performed for over 230 trial participants, of whom roughly 200 were given two doses of AZD1222 and around 26 were given two doses of MenACWY control vaccine. Enrollment into the trials was organized by age into subgroups of 18-55, 56-69 and 70-plus years, and those subgroups contained roughly 140, 27 and 60 TCR-sequenced participants, respectively.

A word on this clone: Its antigen is currently not known. No much larger clone exists at a distance of one base, and base qualities are not known.

Trimmed from V: 1 base; trimmed from J: 2 bases; junction bases lacking a gene match: 4. CDR1 SGHDN and CDR2 FVKESK are derived from the germline V gene. From the cysteine through the phenylalanine, the CDR3 covers 15 amino acids. Just the 45-base CDR3 DNA is kept, in frame starting at base 1. The CDR3 regions of human TCRbeta chains were subjected to immunosequencing. Under the source paper's analysis protocol: TCRs in the repertoires were matched against a reference library of SARS-CoV-2-specific TCRs that had been generated with the MIRA antigen-specificity platform. Breadth meant the fraction of unique TCRs that were SARS-CoV-2-associated, whereas depth meant the fraction of total T cells that were SARS-CoV-2-associated. Each spike-specific TCR was assigned to its reactive spike region and to a CD4 or CD8 class using the MIRA data. Log10-transformed breadth and depth values were compared by one-way ANOVA with Sidak's multiple comparisons tests. TCRdb's version of the immuneACCESS table is confined to in-frame rearrangements and falls short of the full clone set. An unresolved V gene accounts for under half of the shortfall where checked; the remainder is of unknown origin. The V and J calls and clone size were taken over from that table, and D and trimming were inferred from the DNA. The sample profile shows tens of thousands of clones; roughly 87% of them were found once. 30% to 45% of the sample is in the top ten clones.

The paper as a whole reports these results and caveats: Because no samples from the day 14 peak response were available, repertoires could be characterized only after the peak T cell response. Participants were mostly white British and included more females than males, and it was suggested by the authors that clonal diversity may have been underestimated. The whole spike protein was spanned by vaccine-associated CD4 TCRs, and dominant responses were seen in regions 160-218 and 743-854. A significant rise in spike-specific TCR breadth and depth was observed after two AZD1222 doses relative to day 0 and relative to MenACWY recipients. In the small 56-69-year group, the increase in depth fell short of significance, most likely because of low power. Conclusions about previously exposed vaccinees are limited because only six or seven AZD1222 recipients were SARS-CoV-2 seropositive at baseline. Nearly half of unique spike-specific TCRs reportedly recognized epitopes outside regions mutated in the B.1.351 and B.1.1.7 variants.

What the time point label conveys for this sample: about 28 days (+/-7) after the second vaccine dose. AZD1222 recipients whose second dose came at about 4 weeks and those whose second dose came at about 12 weeks were combined into one group, since spike-specific TCR depth and breadth did not differ between the two schedules. Vaccinee samples were obtained from the UK trials COV001 and COV002, which included a single-blind randomized controlled phase 2/3 trial of AZD1222 (ChAdOx1 nCoV-19) in healthy adults. For TCRbeta chain sequencing, PBMC samples from trial participants were taken at day 0 and at day 28 after the second dose.

The receptor was isolated from an adult who received the AZD1222 COVID-19 vaccine. The sequencing used peripheral blood, collected 28 days after the second AZD1222 dose. The sequence joins TRBV14 to TRBJ2-7, with 8 central nucleotides matching TRBD2. The CDR3 here reads CASSQGRGGPYEQYF. Here is the DNA: TGTGCCAGCAGCCAAGGTCGCGGGGGGCCCTACGAGCAGTACTTC.